This T cell receptor (beta chain) was recorded in a study of blood T cell repertoires in COVID-19. In the study overall: The samples span acute and convalescent COVID-19 from the United States, Italy and Spain. Sample material is recorded as cDNA or gDNA derived from T cells, B-cell-depleted T cells, or PBMCs.

V shed 10 bases and J shed 2 bases, with 20 bases lying between them. The germline V gene has CDR1 LNHDA and CDR2 SQIVND (reference sequence). The CDR3 runs 15 residues. Using immunoSEQ multiplex PCR, the repertoire was profiled, and TCRdb retains in-frame clones only, with some absent. The sample has more than 200,000 clones, about nine tenths seen once. The source of this sequence is a woman aged 25 to 39 with acute COVID-19. The V gene is TRBV19, the J gene TRBJ1-2; perhaps TRBD1 as D (6 bases). The sample consisted of PBMCs or T cells enriched from blood (not recorded which). CDR3 loop: CATSLTTGPNYGYTF. The CDR3 DNA follows: TGTGCCACCTCACTAACAACAGGGCCCAACTATGGCTACACCTTC. Full variable domain (missing parts from reference TRBV19 and TRBJ1-2): DGGITQSPKYLFRKEGQNVTLSCEQNLNHDAMYWYRQDPGQGLRLIYYSQIVNDFQKGDIAEGYSVSREKKESFPLTVTSAQKNPTAFYLCATSLTTGPNYGYTFGSGTRLTVV.